Included here is one T cell receptor beta chain sequence, with context. Its target is unknown. This beta chain turned up in a library designed for alpha chains; as an off-target read, its abundance says little. Time point described: sample taken at primary tumor resection. CDR1 is MNHEY, CDR2 SMNVEV, per germline (reference sequence). V lost 4 bases, J lost 4 bases, and 6 bases stayed unmatched. CDR3 length: 15 residues. The data were taken from a study of spatial heterogeneity in lung cancer. Whole-study results and caveats: Counts of expanded alpha and beta TCRs within tumors tracked the tumor nonsynonymous mutation count.

TCRdb fed the 5' RACE reads into MiXCR, producing one record per CDR3 protein. The data show around 9,300 distinct CDR3 sequences, roughly half seen once. The chain links TRBV27 to TRBJ2-3; 9 nucleotides agree with TRBD2. The sample consisted of lung tumor tissue, taken at surgery. This clonotype was obtained from a female donor with early-stage non-small cell lung cancer. In DNA form, the CDR3 reads TGTGCCAGCAGTTCGATGGCGGGGGGGCCAGATACGCAGTATTTT. Translated: CASSSMAGGPDTQYF.